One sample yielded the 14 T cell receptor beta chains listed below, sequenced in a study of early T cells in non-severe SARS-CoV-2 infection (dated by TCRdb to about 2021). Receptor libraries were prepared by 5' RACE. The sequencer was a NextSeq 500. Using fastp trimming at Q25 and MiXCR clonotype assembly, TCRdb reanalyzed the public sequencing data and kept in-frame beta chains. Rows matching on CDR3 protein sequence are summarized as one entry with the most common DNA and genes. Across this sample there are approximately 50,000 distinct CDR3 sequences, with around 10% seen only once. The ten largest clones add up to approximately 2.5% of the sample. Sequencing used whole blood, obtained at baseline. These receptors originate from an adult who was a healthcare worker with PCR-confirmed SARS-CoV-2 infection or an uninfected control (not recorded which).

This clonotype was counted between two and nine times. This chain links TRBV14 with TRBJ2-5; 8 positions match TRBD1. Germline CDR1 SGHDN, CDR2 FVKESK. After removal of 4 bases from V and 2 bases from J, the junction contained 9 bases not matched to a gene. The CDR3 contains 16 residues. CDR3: CASSLIPGQAQETQYF. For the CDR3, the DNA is TGTGCCAGCAGCCTAATTCCGGGACAGGCACAAGAGACCCAGTACTTC.

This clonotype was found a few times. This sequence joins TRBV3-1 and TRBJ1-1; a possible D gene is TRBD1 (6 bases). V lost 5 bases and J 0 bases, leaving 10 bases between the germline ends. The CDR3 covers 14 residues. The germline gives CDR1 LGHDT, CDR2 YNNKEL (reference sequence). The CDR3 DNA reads TGTGCCAGCAGCAAGCGGACAGTGAACACTGAAGCTTTCTTT. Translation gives CASSKRTVNTEAFF. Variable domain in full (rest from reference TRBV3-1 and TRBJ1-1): DTAVSQTPKYLVTQMGNDKSIKCEQNLGHDTMYWYKQDSKKFLKIMFSYNNKELIINETVPNRFSPKSPDKAHLNLHINSLELGDSAVYFCASSKRTVNTEAFFGQGTRLTVV.

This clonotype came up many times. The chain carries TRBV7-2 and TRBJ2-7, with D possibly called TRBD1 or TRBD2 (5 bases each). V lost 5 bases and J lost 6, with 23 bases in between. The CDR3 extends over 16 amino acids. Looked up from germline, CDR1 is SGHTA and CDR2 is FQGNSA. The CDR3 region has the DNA TGTGCCAGCAGCCCAATGGGAGAAGGGGTAGGCGTCGAGCAGTACTTC. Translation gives CASSPMGEGVGVEQYF.

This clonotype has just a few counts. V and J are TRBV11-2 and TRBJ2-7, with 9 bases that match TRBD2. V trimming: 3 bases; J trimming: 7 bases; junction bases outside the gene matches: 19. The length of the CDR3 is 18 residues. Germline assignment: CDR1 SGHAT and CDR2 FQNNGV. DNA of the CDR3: TGTGCCAGCAGCTTTCGTAGCGTTGCGGGGGGGGACCAAAGGGAGCAGTACTTC. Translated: CASSFRSVAGGDQREQYF. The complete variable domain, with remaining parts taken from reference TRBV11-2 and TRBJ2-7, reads EAGVAQSPRYKIIEKRQSVAFWCNPISGHATLYWYQQILGQGPKLLIQFQNNGVVDDSQLPKDRFSAERLKGVDSTLKIQPAKLEDSAVYLCASSFRSVAGGDQREQYFGPGTRLTVT.

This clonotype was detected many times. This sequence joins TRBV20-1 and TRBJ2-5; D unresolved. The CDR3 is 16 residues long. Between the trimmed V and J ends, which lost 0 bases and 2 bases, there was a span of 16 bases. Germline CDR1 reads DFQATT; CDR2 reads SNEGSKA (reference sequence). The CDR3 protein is CSAREWAPRVQETQYF. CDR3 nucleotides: TGCAGTGCTAGAGAATGGGCACCTCGGGTACAAGAGACCCAGTACTTC.

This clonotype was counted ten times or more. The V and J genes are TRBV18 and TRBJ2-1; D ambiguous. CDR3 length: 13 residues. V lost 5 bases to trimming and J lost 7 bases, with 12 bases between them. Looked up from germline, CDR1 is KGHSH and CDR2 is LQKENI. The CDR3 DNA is TGTGCCAGCTCAACGTGGGCCCGTAATGAGCAGTTCTTC. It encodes CASSTWARNEQFF.

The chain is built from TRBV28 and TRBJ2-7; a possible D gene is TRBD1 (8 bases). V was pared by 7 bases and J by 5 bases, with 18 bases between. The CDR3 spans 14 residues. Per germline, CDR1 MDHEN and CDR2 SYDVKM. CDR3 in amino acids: CASKEQGGTDEQYF. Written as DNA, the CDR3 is TGTGCCAGCAAGGAACAGGGGGGGACGGACGAGCAGTACTTC.

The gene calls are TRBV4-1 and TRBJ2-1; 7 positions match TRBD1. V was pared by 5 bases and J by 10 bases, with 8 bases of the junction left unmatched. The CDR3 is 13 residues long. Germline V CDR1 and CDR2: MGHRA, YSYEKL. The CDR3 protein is CASSDRATGEQFF. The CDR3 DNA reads TGCGCCAGCAGCGACAGGGCGACTGGAGAGCAGTTCTTC.

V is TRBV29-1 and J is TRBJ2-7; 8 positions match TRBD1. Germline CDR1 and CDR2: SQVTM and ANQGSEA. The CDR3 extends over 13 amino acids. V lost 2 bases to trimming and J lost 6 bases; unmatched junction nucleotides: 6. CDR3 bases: TGCAGCGTTGAAAGGCAGGGGGCCGGCGAGCAGTACTTC. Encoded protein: CSVERQGAGEQYF.

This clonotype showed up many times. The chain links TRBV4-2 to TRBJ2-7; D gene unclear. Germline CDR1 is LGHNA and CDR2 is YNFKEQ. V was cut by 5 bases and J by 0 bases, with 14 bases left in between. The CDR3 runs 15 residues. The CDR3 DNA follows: TGTGCCAGCAGCAAAGTGAAGGGAACCTCCTACGAGCAGTACTTC. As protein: CASSKVKGTSYEQYF.

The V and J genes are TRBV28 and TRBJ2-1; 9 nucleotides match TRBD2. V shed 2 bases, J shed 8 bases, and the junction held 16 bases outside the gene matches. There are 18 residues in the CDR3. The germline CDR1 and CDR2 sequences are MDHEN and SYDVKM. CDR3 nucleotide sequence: TGTGCCAGCAGTTTAAATCCCGGATTTATAGCGGGAGTGGATGAGCAGTTCTTC. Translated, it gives CASSLNPGFIAGVDEQFF.

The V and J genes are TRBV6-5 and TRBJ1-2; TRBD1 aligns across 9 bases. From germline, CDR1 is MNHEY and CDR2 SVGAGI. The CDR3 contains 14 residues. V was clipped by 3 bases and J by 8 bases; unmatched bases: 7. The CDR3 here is CASSYSGQGRGYTF. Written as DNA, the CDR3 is TGTGCCAGCAGTTATTCGGGACAGGGCAGGGGCTACACCTTC.

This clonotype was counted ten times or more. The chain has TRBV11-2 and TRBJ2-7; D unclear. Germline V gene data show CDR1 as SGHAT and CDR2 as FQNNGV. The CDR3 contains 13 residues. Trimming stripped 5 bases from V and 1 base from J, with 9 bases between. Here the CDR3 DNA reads TGTGCCAGCAGCGTAGGGAAATCCTACGAGCAGTACTTC. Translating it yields CASSVGKSYEQYF.

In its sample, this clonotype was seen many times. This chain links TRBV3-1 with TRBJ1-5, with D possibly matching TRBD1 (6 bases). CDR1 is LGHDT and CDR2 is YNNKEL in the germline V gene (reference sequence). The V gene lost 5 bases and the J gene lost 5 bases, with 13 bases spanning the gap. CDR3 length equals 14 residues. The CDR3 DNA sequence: TGTGCCAGCAGCTCACAGGGTTCTGATCAGCCCCAGCATTTT. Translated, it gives CASSSQGSDQPQHF.